A single sample gave rise to the 26 T cell receptor beta chains below, sequenced in a study of blood T cell repertoires in COVID-19. The method was immunoSEQ multiplex PCR; TCRdb's version includes in-frame clones alone and lacks a portion of them. Of under 250,000 clones detected, around 85% appear once; the ten largest clones hold about 8.1%. Sequences were obtained from peripheral blood. The receptors were gathered from a man older than 75 with acute or convalescent COVID-19.

The chain combines TRBV30 with TRBJ1-3, with 8 bases lining up with TRBD1. The CDR3 runs 17 residues. Germline CDR1 GTSNPN, CDR2 SVGIG (reference sequence). Losses at the gene ends were 2 bases for V and 7 bases for J; bases not matched to a gene: 16. The CDR3 sequence: CAWSITPGTGRGNTIYF. The CDR3 DNA reads as TGTGCCTGGAGTATTACCCCTGGGACAGGCCGCGGCAACACCATATATTTT.

This clone was counted between two and nine times. The V gene is TRBV19, the J gene TRBJ1-4; 10 positions agree with TRBD1. Per the germline V gene, CDR1 is LNHDA and CDR2 is SQIVND (reference sequence). CDR3 length: 15 residues. V gave up 3 bases and J gave up 7 bases; unmatched junction bases: 5. CDR3 sequence reads: CASSIAGTGAEKLFF. The CDR3 region has the DNA TGTGCCAGTAGTATCGCGGGGACAGGGGCTGAAAAACTGTTTTTT.

The chain uses TRBV9 and TRBJ1-6, with TRBD1 matching over 11 bases. Losses at the gene ends were 4 bases for V and 8 bases for J; bases not matched to a gene: 5. The CDR3 consists of 15 residues. Germline loops: CDR1 SGDLS, CDR2 YYNGEE. The CDR3 sequence is CASSKGQGDYSPLHF. CDR3 DNA sequence: TGTGCCAGCAGCAAGGGACAGGGGGATTATTCACCCCTCCACTTT.

V and J are TRBV5-6 and TRBJ1-1, with unresolved D. Germline loops: CDR1 SGHDT, CDR2 YYEEEE. The V and J ends lost 3 bases and 3 bases respectively, with 18 bases between them. CDR3 length: 16 amino acids. For the CDR3, the DNA is TGTGCCAGCAGCTCGCGGCCGGAGCCCAGATACACTGAAGCTTTCTTT. Protein product: CASSSRPEPRYTEAFF.

The chain recombines TRBV2 with TRBJ2-7, with 9 bases fitting TRBD1. V lost 5 bases to trimming and J lost 3 bases; unmatched junction nucleotides: 2. Germline V gives CDR1 SNHLY, CDR2 FYNNEI. This CDR3 has 13 residues. This chain's CDR3 is CASSQTGGYEQYF. In DNA form, the CDR3 reads TGTGCCAGCAGTCAGACAGGGGGCTACGAGCAGTACTTC.

The chain is built from TRBV27 and TRBJ2-1; 15 bases fit TRBD2. The V segment lost 6 bases and the J segment 7 bases; nucleotides outside the gene matches: 10. The CDR3 contains 17 residues. Germline V gene lookup returns CDR1 MNHEY and CDR2 SMNVEV (reference sequence). The CDR3 spells CASRGLAGGPPANEQFF. In DNA, the CDR3 is TGTGCCAGCAGAGGACTAGCGGGAGGGCCGCCGGCAAATGAGCAGTTCTTC.

The rearrangement uses TRBV28 and TRBJ1-5; a weak D match, TRBD1 (6 bases). The CDR3 contains 14 residues. Germline values: CDR1 MDHEN, CDR2 SYDVKM. The CDR3 bases are TGTGTTGCGAGGGGGAACATCCCAAATCAGCCCCAGCATTTT. Encoded protein: CVARGNIPNQPQHF.

This chain links TRBV5-4 with TRBJ2-2; 9 nucleotides match TRBD1. Per germline, CDR1 SGHNT and CDR2 YYREEE (reference sequence). Trimming took 4 bases from V and 7 from J; bases not matched to a gene: 5. The CDR3 has 14 residues. The CDR3 DNA reads TGTGCCAGCAGCCAGGACAGGGGATTCGGGGAGCTGTTTTTT. Translation: CASSQDRGFGELFF. The full variable domain, rest sourced from reference TRBV5-4 and TRBJ2-2, is ETGVTQSPTHLIKTRGQQVTLRCSSQSGHNTVSWYQQALGQGPQFIFQYYREEENGRGNFPPRFSGLQFPNYSSELNVNALELDDSALYLCASSQDRGFGELFFGEGSRLTVL.

V usage is TRBV28 and J usage is TRBJ1-6, with 9 bases matching TRBD1. The CDR3 contains 14 residues. V was pared by 7 bases and J by 9 bases, with 7 bases of the junction left unmatched. CDR1 MDHEN and CDR2 SYDVKM come from the germline V gene. CDR3 nucleotides: TGTGCCAGCACTTTGGGACAGGGAGGTTCACCCCTCCACTTT. This sequence encodes CASTLGQGGSPLHF.

The chain has TRBV27 and TRBJ2-1, with a tentative D call TRBD1 (6 bases). The ends were cut back, 4 bases at V and 7 bases at J, with 11 bases in the middle. CDR3 length equals 13 residues. Germline loops: CDR1 MNHEY, CDR2 SMNVEV (reference sequence). The CDR3 region is CASSSPGANEQFF. DNA of the CDR3: TGTGCCAGCAGTTCGCCAGGGGCAAATGAGCAGTTCTTC.

J is TRBJ2-7 and V is TRBV28; a weak D match, TRBD2 (6 bases). This CDR3 comprises 13 residues. The germline V gene encodes CDR1 MDHEN and CDR2 SYDVKM. V lost 8 bases and J 2 bases, leaving 13 bases between the germline ends. The CDR3 sequence is CASGGTPTYEQYF. For the CDR3, the DNA is TGTGCCAGCGGGGGGACGCCTACCTACGAGCAGTACTTC.

Details on this clone: Just one base apart from a much larger clone, this may be a read error. J is TRBJ1-1 and V is TRBV2, with a possible D match to TRBD1 (6 bases). There are 14 residues in the CDR3. Per germline, CDR1 SNHLY and CDR2 FYNNEI. Trimming took 6 bases from V and 1 from J, leaving 12 bases between them. CDR3 DNA: TGTGCCAGCAGAGCAGGGGAAGGGAACACTGAAGCTTTCTTT. It encodes CASRAGEGNTEAFF.

This clone was detected a few times. This rearrangement joins TRBV27 to TRBJ2-7; D might be TRBD2 (6 bases). Trimming removed 2 bases at V and 3 bases at J, with 11 bases between. Germline V gene data show CDR1 as MNHEY and CDR2 as SMNVEV (reference sequence). This CDR3 has 14 residues. CDR3 sequence: CASSLGGKDYEQYF. The CDR3 DNA sequence: TGTGCCAGCAGTTTAGGCGGGAAGGACTACGAGCAGTACTTC.

The rearrangement links TRBV2 to TRBJ1-5; 8 bases are shared with TRBD1. J lost 4 bases, V lost 4 bases, and 6 bases had no gene match. Germline CDR1 SNHLY, CDR2 FYNNEI. CDR3 length equals 15 residues. For the CDR3, the DNA is TGTGCCAGCAGTGGTGACAGGGGAGGAAATCAGCCCCAGCATTTT. As protein: CASSGDRGGNQPQHF.

The chain is built from TRBV5-6 and TRBJ2-7; D might be TRBD1 (5 bases). Trimming cost V 0 bases and J 2 bases, with 12 bases left between them. Per the germline V gene, CDR1 is SGHDT and CDR2 is YYEEEE. This CDR3 contains 15 residues. The CDR3 bases are TGTGCCAGCAGCTTGGTATCTGGGGCGGCCTACGAGCAGTACTTC. This encodes CASSLVSGAAYEQYF.

The CDR3 loop reads CASSPPMEGANTGELFF. The CDR3 nucleotides read TGTGCCAGCTCACCCCCTATGGAGGGGGCCAACACCGGGGAGCTGTTTTTT. The chain links TRBV18 to TRBJ2-2; tentatively, D is TRBD1 (7 bases). CDR1 is KGHSH, CDR2 LQKENI, per germline. CDR3 length: 17 amino acids. The V end was cut by 3 bases, the J end by 2 bases, with 16 bases between.

This sequence joins TRBV9 and TRBJ1-3; D gene unclear. The CDR3 sequence is 16 residues long. CDR1 SGDLS and CDR2 YYNGEE come from the germline V gene. V was clipped by 0 bases and J by 0 bases, with 10 bases between them. The CDR3 DNA follows: TGTGCCAGCAGCGTAGCGGCGAGGTTCTCTGGAAACACCATATATTTT. Amino acid sequence: CASSVAARFSGNTIYF.

Regarding this clone: This sequence may be a read error, since a much larger clone differs from it by one base. V is TRBV7-8 and J is TRBJ1-5; D gene ambiguous. The germline V and J ends were trimmed by 0 bases and 5 bases, with 5 bases remaining between them. Germline CDR1 reads SGHVS; CDR2 reads FQNEAQ. The CDR3 is 13 residues long. CDR3 bases: TGTGCCAGCAGCTTAGCGCGGGATCAGCCCCAGCATTTT. Translation: CASSLARDQPQHF. Full variable domain (missing parts from reference TRBV7-8 and TRBJ1-5): GAGVSQSPRYKVAKRGQDVALRCDPISGHVSLFWYQQALGQGPEFLTYFQNEAQLDKSGLPSDRFFAERPEGSVSTLKIQRTQQEDSAVYLCASSLARDQPQHFGDGTRLSIL.

The chain employs TRBV12-3 or TRBV12-4 and TRBJ1-6; no reliable D call. The CDR3 has 12 amino acids. The V end lost 3 bases, the J end lost 12 bases, and 9 bases lay between the germline ends. CDR3 residues: CASSLGRLPLHF. CDR3 sequence (DNA): TGTGCCAGCAGTTTGGGCAGGTTACCCCTCCACTTT.

The rearrangement uses TRBV19 and TRBJ2-2, with D tentatively TRBD1 (6 bases). CDR1 LNHDA and CDR2 SQIVND come from the germline V gene (reference sequence). V shed 3 bases and J shed 3 bases, with 11 bases lying between them. CDR3 length: 15 amino acids. The CDR3 reads CASSIGRQDTGELFF. DNA for the CDR3: TGTGCCAGTAGTATCGGTAGACAGGACACCGGGGAGCTGTTTTTT.

Turning to this clone: Other DNA sequences in this specimen translate into the identical CDR3. This rearrangement joins TRBV28 to TRBJ2-3, with unresolved D. The CDR3 loop spans 14 amino acids. In germline, CDR1 is MDHEN, CDR2 SYDVKM. Trimming cost V 2 bases and J 1 base, with 7 bases left between them. The CDR3 here is CASSLRGGTDTQYF. The CDR3 DNA sequence: TGTGCCAGCAGTTTAAGAGGAGGCACAGATACGCAGTATTTT. Supplemented by reference TRBV28 and TRBJ2-3, the full variable domain reads DVKVTQSSRYLVKRTGEKVFLECVQDMDHENMFWYRQDPGLGLRLIYFSYDVKMKEKGDIPEGYSVSREKKERFSLILESASTNQTSMYLCASSLRGGTDTQYFGPGTRLTVL.

This clone was seen just once. As DNA, the CDR3 is TGTGCCAGCAGCCAAGAGGCAGGAAGTAACTATGGCTACACCTTC. Encoded protein: CASSQEAGSNYGYTF. The chain recombines TRBV4-2 with TRBJ1-2; D not resolved. This CDR3 spans 15 amino acids. The V gene lost 0 bases and the J gene lost 1 base, with 9 bases spanning the gap. Germline V gene sequence: CDR1 LGHNA, CDR2 YNFKEQ.

The chain links TRBV7-9 to TRBJ2-7; D not resolved. The V end lost 4 bases, the J end lost 0 bases, and 7 bases lay between the germline ends. Germline CDR1 and CDR2: SEHNR and FQNEAQ (reference sequence). This CDR3 comprises 13 residues. The CDR3 DNA sequence: TGTGCCAGCAGCTCCTCTACCTCCTACGAGCAGTACTTC. Its translation: CASSSSTSYEQYF.

The V gene is TRBV18, the J gene TRBJ2-2, with 9 bases fitting TRBD1. V dropped 1 base and J dropped 6; count of bases not matched to a gene: 9. The CDR3 has 17 residues. The V gene's germline CDR1 is KGHSH and CDR2 LQKENI. CDR3 coding DNA: TGTGCCAGCTCACCACTCCTGGCGGACAGGGGCCCCGGGGAGCTGTTTTTT. Residues: CASSPLLADRGPGELFF.

The chain couples TRBV18 to TRBJ2-7; 7 bases match TRBD2. The CDR3 is 14 residues long. CDR1 is KGHSH, CDR2 LQKENI, per germline. V was clipped by 2 bases and J by 4 bases; unmatched bases: 5. The CDR3 bases are TGTGCCAGCTCACCAGGGAGGGCCGAGTACGAGCAGTACTTC. Translating gives CASSPGRAEYEQYF.

The V gene is TRBV6-6, the J gene TRBJ1-5, with TRBD1 identical over 10 bases. CDR1 is MNHNY, CDR2 SVGAGI, per germline (reference sequence). V shed 5 bases, J shed 4 bases, and the junction held 11 bases outside the gene matches. The length of the CDR3 is 17 residues. CDR3 amino acids: CASSPGQGGTRNQPQHF. DNA of the CDR3: TGTGCCAGCAGTCCTGGACAGGGGGGTACCCGAAATCAGCCCCAGCATTTT.